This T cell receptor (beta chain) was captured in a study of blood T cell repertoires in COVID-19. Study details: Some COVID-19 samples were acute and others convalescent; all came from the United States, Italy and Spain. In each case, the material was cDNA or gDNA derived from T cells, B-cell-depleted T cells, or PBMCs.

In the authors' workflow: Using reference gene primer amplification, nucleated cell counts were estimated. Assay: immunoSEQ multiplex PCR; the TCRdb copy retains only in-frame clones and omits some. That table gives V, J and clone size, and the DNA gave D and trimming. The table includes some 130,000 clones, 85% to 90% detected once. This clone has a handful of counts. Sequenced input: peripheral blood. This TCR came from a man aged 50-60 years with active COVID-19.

CDR3 coding DNA: TGTGCCAGCAGCTACTACGATACGCAGTATTTT. Protein product: CASSYYDTQYF. The gene calls are TRBV7-2 and TRBJ2-3; D not resolved. V was cut by 4 bases and J by 6 bases, with 5 bases left in between. This CDR3 has 11 residues. Germline values: CDR1 SGHTA, CDR2 FQGNSA.